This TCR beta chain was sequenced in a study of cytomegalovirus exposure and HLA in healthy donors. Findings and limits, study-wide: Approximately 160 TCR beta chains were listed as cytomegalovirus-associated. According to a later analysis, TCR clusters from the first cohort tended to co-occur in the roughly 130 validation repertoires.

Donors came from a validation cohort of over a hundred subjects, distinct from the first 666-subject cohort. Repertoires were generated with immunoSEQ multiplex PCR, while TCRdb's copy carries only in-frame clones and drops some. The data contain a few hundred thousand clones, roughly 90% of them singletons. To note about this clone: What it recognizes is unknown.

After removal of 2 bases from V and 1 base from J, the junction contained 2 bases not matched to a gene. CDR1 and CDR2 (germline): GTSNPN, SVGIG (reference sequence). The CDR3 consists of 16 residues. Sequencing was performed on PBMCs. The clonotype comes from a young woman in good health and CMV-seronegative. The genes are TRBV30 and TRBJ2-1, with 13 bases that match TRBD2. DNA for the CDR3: TGTGCCTGGAGTAAGGGACTAGCGGGATCCTACAATGAGCAGTTCTTC. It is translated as CAWSKGLAGSYNEQFF.